One and the same sample provided the 15 T cell receptor beta chains below, sequenced in a study of graft-versus-host responses after intestinal transplantation. Method: immunoSEQ multiplex PCR; TCRdb's copy keeps in-frame clones and lacks some. Of roughly 50,000 clones listed, about 90% are singletons. Sequences were derived from PBMCs, sampled roughly 680 days after intestinal transplant. The receptors here all came from a human patient who received an intestinal transplant, so some T cells may come from the graft donor.

The rearrangement joins TRBV5-6 to TRBJ1-3, with a weak D call TRBD1 (5 bases). The ends were cut back, 3 bases at V and 2 bases at J, with 12 bases in the middle. Germline V gives CDR1 SGHDT, CDR2 YYEEEE. The CDR3 consists of 15 residues. CDR3 protein: CASSSTAGAGNTIYF. In DNA form, the CDR3 reads TGTGCCAGCAGCTCGACAGCGGGGGCTGGAAACACCATATATTTT.

The chain links TRBV28 to TRBJ2-3, with 10 positions matching TRBD1. The CDR3 length is 21 residues. Germline values: CDR1 MDHEN, CDR2 SYDVKM. The trim removed 3 bases at V and 2 bases at J, leaving 20 bases unmatched. The CDR3 sequence is CASSFPRDRGSLLRFTDTQYF. In DNA form, the CDR3 reads TGTGCCAGCAGTTTTCCCCGGGACAGGGGCAGCTTACTCCGGTTCACAGATACGCAGTATTTT.

V is TRBV11-2 and J is TRBJ2-5; D gene unclear. The CDR3 loop spans 14 amino acids. The V gene lost 3 bases and the J gene lost 6 bases, with 14 bases spanning the gap. CDR1 and CDR2 from the germline V gene are SGHAT and FQNNGV. CDR3: CASSFPTAPQTQYF. The CDR3 nucleotides are TGTGCCAGCAGCTTCCCCACGGCCCCACAGACCCAGTACTTC.

This clone was observed a few times. V is TRBV10-1 and J is TRBJ2-1; 9 positions agree with TRBD2. Germline V CDR1 and CDR2: WNHNN, SYGVQD (reference sequence). The V segment lost 5 bases and the J segment 6 bases; nucleotides outside the gene matches: 8. This CDR3 is 15 amino acids long. DNA for the CDR3: TGCGCCAGCAGTACCGGGACTAGCTCTACCAATGAGCAGTTCTTC. This encodes CASSTGTSSTNEQFF.

The V call is TRBV6-1, the J call TRBJ2-2; 7 bases match TRBD1. Trimming cost V 5 bases and J 7 bases; bases outside gene matches: 7. The CDR3 consists of 14 residues. CDR1 MNHNS and CDR2 SASEGT come from the germline V gene. CDR3 bases: TGTGCCAGCAGTATGAGCAGGGGGAGCGGGGAGCTGTTTTTT. Protein: CASSMSRGSGELFF.

The chain recombines TRBV5-5 with TRBJ1-1; tentative D call: TRBD1 (5 bases). Germline V lookup: CDR1 SGHKS, CDR2 YYEKEE (reference sequence). The CDR3 runs 15 residues. Trimming took 3 bases from V and 1 from J, leaving 13 bases between them. As DNA, the CDR3 is TGTGCCAGCAGCTACAGGCAGACCCCGAACACTGAAGCTTTCTTT. Amino acids: CASSYRQTPNTEAFF.

The chain employs TRBV7-2 and TRBJ2-3; D call uncertain. The CDR3 runs 15 residues. The V end lost 5 bases, the J end lost 2 bases, and 14 bases lay between the germline ends. Per germline, CDR1 SGHTA and CDR2 FQGNSA. CDR3 bases: TGTGCCAGCAGCCAAAGGGAAGTGATCACAGATACGCAGTATTTT. Amino acids: CASSQREVITDTQYF.

The genes are TRBV5-1 and TRBJ2-7; D is uncertain. V dropped 0 bases and J dropped 3 bases, with 7 bases sitting between them. Germline CDR1 SGHRS, CDR2 YFSETQ. The CDR3 runs to 13 residues. CDR3 nucleotides: TGCGCCAGCAGCTTGGACCTTCACTACGAGCAGTACTTC. This translates into CASSLDLHYEQYF.

The chain recombines TRBV30 with TRBJ2-7; TRBD1 matches at 8 bases. From germline, CDR1 is GTSNPN and CDR2 SVGIG (reference sequence). J gave up 4 bases and V 2 bases, and 10 bases lay outside the gene matches. This CDR3 is built from 15 residues. CDR3 residues: CAWSSPWQGAYEQYF. CDR3 DNA sequence: TGTGCCTGGAGTAGCCCTTGGCAGGGGGCTTACGAGCAGTACTTC.

The rearrangement links TRBV6-1 to TRBJ2-2, with TRBD1 matching over 10 bases. The V gene end was trimmed by 3 bases and the J gene end by 6 bases; junction bases not matched to a gene: 1. The CDR3 contains 14 residues. The V gene's germline CDR1 is MNHNS and CDR2 SASEGT. CDR3 nucleotide sequence: TGTGCCAGCAGTGAGGGGACAGGGGCCGGGGAGCTGTTTTTT. This codes for CASSEGTGAGELFF.

The rearrangement uses TRBV7-2 and TRBJ1-5; the D is unclear. CDR3 length equals 13 residues. Germline V gives CDR1 SGHTA, CDR2 FQGNSA. Between the trimmed V and J ends, which lost 1 base and 6 bases, there was a span of 7 bases. CDR3 residues: CASSLVRGQPQHF. The CDR3 region has the DNA TGTGCCAGCAGCTTAGTTCGGGGTCAGCCCCAGCATTTT.

V is TRBV6-5 and J is TRBJ2-3; no definite D call. Germline V gives CDR1 MNHEY, CDR2 SVGAGI. V lost 4 bases and J lost 4, with 6 bases in between. The CDR3 runs to 12 residues. CDR3 coding DNA: TGTGCCAGCAGTTCGAGAGCAGATACGCAGTATTTT. Protein product: CASSSRADTQYF.

This chain connects TRBV9 to TRBJ1-3; 9 bases map to TRBD1. Per the germline V gene, CDR1 is SGDLS and CDR2 is YYNGEE. This CDR3 spans 17 amino acids. V lost 4 bases, J lost 6 bases, and 14 bases stayed unmatched. The CDR3 is CASSHRQGGQGENTIYF. For the CDR3, the DNA is TGTGCCAGCAGCCACCGTCAGGGGGGACAGGGCGAAAACACCATATATTTT.

The V and J genes are TRBV19 and TRBJ2-1, with D unresolved. CDR1 is LNHDA and CDR2 is SQIVND in the germline V gene (reference sequence). The CDR3 has 15 residues. V lost 2 bases and J lost 2, with 10 bases in between. The CDR3 here is CASSIFGEPYNEQFF. CDR3 coding DNA: TGTGCCAGTAGTATATTTGGGGAACCCTACAATGAGCAGTTCTTC.

The CDR3 DNA sequence: TGTGCCAGCAGCTCAGGGACAGGAGTGGGGGACGAGCAGTACTTC. Protein product: CASSSGTGVGDEQYF. The rearrangement joins TRBV7-9 to TRBJ2-7; 8 bases match TRBD1. The CDR3 is 15 amino acids. With 4 bases clipped from V and 5 bases from J, the junction kept 10 bases outside the gene matches. From germline, CDR1 is SEHNR and CDR2 FQNEAQ (reference sequence).